This T cell receptor beta chain is drawn from a study of cytomegalovirus exposure and HLA in healthy donors. General observations from the study: A later analysis by the authors found several of the most significant clusters apparently linked to common viral pathogens. TCR beta V segments were, for the most part, productive about 87% or about 30% of the time in an earlier analysis. The likely explanation for a cluster of highly shared sequence variants was sequencing artifact.

The CDR3 extends over 17 amino acids. Trimming took off 1 base at V and 4 bases at J, with 19 bases between the two ends. CDR1 and CDR2 (germline): LNHDA, SQIVND (reference sequence). As concerns this clone: Its antigen is as yet unknown.

Primers included in the PCR were 60 Vbeta and 13 Jbeta primers. Here immunoSEQ multiplex PCR was the method, and the copy in TCRdb shows in-frame clones only, minus some. The data contain some 57,000 clones, about 90% of them singletons. Sequencing was done on a sample of PBMCs. The clonotype was recovered from a man aged 25 to 40 in good health and CMV-seropositive. The chain recombines TRBV19 with TRBJ1-1, with D tentatively TRBD1 (6 bases). As DNA, the CDR3 is TGTGCCAGTAGTATAGTAGGCAGGGGAGAGAAGGGCACTGAAGCTTTCTTT. This gives the protein CASSIVGRGEKGTEAFF.